This record looks at one T cell receptor beta chain sequence and its context. Antigen: not known. Patients with a history of autoimmune disease or on systemic immunosuppression were excluded. Patients had blood sampled at baseline and again on cycle 4 day 1 and cycle 7 day 1. The data were produced by immunoSEQ multiplex PCR, yet TCRdb's version contains in-frame clones alone and is incomplete. The table includes 35,000 to 40,000 clones, more than 75% detected once. V dropped 2 bases and J dropped 7; count of bases not matched to a gene: 10. Germline assignment: CDR1 MDHEN and CDR2 SYDVKM. This CDR3 region has 16 residues. The source of the sample is a study of OX40 agonist ivuxolimab in advanced cancers. Across the study: Mean age about 60 years, range about 20 to 85; roughly 82% male. Study-level results: Mean expanded clone counts were higher in CD8+ than CD4+ T cells.

This TCR came from an adult with an advanced solid tumor such as melanoma, head and neck, liver or kidney cancer. The chain couples TRBV28 to TRBJ2-1; 8 bases are shared with TRBD2. Sequencing was performed on CD4+ or CD8+ T cells sorted from blood, taken in a trial of the OX40 agonist ivuxolimab. The CDR3 bases are TGTGCCAGCAGTTTACCCCAGCGGGAGTATAGGAATGAGCAGTTCTTC. Translating gives CASSLPQREYRNEQFF.